This T cell receptor beta chain was identified during a study of blood T cell repertoires in COVID-19. Looking at the study overall: Donors in the United States, Italy and Spain gave samples during acute or convalescent COVID-19.

Assay used: immunoSEQ multiplex PCR; TCRdb lists only in-frame clones, some missing. The data show under 130,000 clones, about 90% seen once. V lost 3 bases, J lost 5 bases, and 6 bases stayed unmatched. The CDR3 runs to 14 residues. Germline V gene sequence: CDR1 LNHDA, CDR2 SQIVND (reference sequence). The source material was peripheral blood. The chain employs TRBV19 and TRBJ1-1, with TRBD1 matching over 7 bases. The clonotype originates from a human donor in a cohort sampled during active COVID-19. CDR3 sequence (DNA): TGTGCCAGTAGTATTCCGGGACAGAGGACTGAAGCTTTCTTT. It codes for CASSIPGQRTEAFF.